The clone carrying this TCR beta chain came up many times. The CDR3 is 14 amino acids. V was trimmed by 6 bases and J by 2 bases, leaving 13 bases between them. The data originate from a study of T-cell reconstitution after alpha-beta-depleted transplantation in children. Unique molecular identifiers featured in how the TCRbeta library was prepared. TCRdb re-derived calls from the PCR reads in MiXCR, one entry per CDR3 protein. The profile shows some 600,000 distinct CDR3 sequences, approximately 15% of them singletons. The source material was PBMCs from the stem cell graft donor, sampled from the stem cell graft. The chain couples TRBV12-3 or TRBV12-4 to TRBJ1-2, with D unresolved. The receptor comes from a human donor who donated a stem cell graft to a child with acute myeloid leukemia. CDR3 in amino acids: CASSPIGRNYGYTF. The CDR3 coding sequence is TGTGCCAGCAGCCCCATCGGCAGGAACTATGGCTACACCTTC.